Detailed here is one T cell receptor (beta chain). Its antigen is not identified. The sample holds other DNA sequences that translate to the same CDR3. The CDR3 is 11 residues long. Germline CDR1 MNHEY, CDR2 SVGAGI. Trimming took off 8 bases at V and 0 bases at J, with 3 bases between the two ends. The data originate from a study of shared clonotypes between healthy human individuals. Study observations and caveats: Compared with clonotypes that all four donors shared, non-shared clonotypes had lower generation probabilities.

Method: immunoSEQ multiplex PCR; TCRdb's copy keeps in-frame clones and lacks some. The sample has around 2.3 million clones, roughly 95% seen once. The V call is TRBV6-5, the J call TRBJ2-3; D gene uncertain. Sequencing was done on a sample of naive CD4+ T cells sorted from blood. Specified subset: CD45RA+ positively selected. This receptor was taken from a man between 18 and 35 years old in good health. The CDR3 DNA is TGTGCCAGCGGAAGCACAGATACGCAGTATTTT. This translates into CASGSTDTQYF.